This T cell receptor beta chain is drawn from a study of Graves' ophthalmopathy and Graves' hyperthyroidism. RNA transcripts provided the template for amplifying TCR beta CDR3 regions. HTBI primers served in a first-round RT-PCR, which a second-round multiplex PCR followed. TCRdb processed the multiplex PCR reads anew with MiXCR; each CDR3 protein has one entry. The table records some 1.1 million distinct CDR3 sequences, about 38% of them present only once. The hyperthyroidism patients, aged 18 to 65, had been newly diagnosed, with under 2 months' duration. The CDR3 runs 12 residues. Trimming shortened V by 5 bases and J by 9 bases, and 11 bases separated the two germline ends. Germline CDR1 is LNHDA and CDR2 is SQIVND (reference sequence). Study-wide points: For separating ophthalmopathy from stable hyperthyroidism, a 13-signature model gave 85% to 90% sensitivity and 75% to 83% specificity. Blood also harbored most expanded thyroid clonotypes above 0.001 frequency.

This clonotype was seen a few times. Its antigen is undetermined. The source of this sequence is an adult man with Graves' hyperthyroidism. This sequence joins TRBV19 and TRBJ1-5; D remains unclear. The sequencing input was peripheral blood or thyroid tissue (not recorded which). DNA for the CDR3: TGTGCCAGTAGTGTATCGAGACTGCCCCAGCATTTT. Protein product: CASSVSRLPQHF.